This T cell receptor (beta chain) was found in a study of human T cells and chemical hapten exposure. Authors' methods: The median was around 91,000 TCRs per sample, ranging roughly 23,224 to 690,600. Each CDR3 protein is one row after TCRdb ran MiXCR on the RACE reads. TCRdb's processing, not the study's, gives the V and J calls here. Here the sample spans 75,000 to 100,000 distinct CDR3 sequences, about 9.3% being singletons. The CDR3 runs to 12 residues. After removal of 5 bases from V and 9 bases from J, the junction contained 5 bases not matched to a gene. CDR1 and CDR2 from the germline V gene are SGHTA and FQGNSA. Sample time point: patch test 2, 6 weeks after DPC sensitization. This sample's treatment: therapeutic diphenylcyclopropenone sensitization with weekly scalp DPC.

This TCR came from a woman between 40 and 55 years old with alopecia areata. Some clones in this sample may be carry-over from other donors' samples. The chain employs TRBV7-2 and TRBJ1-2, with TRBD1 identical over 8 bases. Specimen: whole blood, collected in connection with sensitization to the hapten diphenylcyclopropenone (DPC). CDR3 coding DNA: TGTGCCAGCAGCGGACAGGGTTCGAGCTACACCTTC. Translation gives CASSGQGSSYTF. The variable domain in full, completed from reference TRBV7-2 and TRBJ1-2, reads GAGVSQSPSNKVTEKGKDVELRCDPISGHTALYWYRQSLGQGLEFLIYFQGNSAPDKSGLPSDRFSAERTGGSVSTLTIQRTQQEDSAVYLCASSGQGSSYTFGSGTRLTVV.